Shown below are 26 T cell receptor beta chains from a single sample sequenced in a study of cytomegalovirus exposure and HLA in healthy donors. Vbeta (60) and Jbeta (13) primers were used in the PCR. Method: immunoSEQ multiplex PCR; TCRdb's copy keeps in-frame clones and lacks some. Altogether more than 150,000 clones are present, more than 75% being singletons, with the ten largest covering about 2.5%. Specimen: PBMCs. The receptors were gathered from a woman aged 30 to 39 in good health and CMV-seropositive.

The chain recombines TRBV10-2 with TRBJ1-6, with D unclear. Trimming removed 0 bases at V and 10 bases at J, with 13 bases between. The CDR3 runs 15 residues. Germline-derived CDR1 and CDR2 are WSHSY and SAAADI. CDR3 sequence (DNA): TGCGCCAGCAGTGAGTCGACCGGGATCAAATCACCCCTCCACTTT. This codes for CASSESTGIKSPLHF.

The CDR3 loop reads CASSERQDSSYEQYF. Written as DNA, the CDR3 is TGTGCCAGCAGCGAGAGACAGGACTCTTCCTACGAGCAGTACTTC. The chain employs TRBV4-2 and TRBJ2-7, with D possibly TRBD1 on 6 matching bases. Trimming shortened V by 5 bases and J by 1 base, and 15 bases separated the two germline ends. CDR1 LGHNA and CDR2 YNFKEQ come from the germline V gene. The CDR3 loop spans 15 amino acids.

The V and J genes are TRBV11-2 and TRBJ2-5, with D unresolved. Germline CDR1 SGHAT, CDR2 FQNNGV. The germline V and J ends were trimmed by 1 base and 4 bases, with 7 bases remaining between them. This CDR3 has 13 amino acids. CDR3 amino acids: CASSLGATETQYF. CDR3 nucleotide sequence: TGTGCCAGCAGCTTAGGGGCGACAGAGACCCAGTACTTC.

The chain combines TRBV7-9 with TRBJ1-6, with TRBD1 matching over 7 bases. The V and J ends lost 1 base and 10 bases, in that order; junction bases with no gene match: 7. CDR3 length equals 15 residues. Germline V lookup: CDR1 SEHNR, CDR2 FQNEAQ (reference sequence). CDR3 region: CASSLEEGALSPLHF. CDR3 sequence (DNA): TGTGCCAGCAGCTTAGAGGAGGGGGCCTTATCACCCCTCCACTTT.

V and J are TRBV4-1 and TRBJ1-5, with TRBD1 as a possible D gene (5 bases). Between the trimmed V and J ends, which lost 0 bases and 1 base, there was a span of 13 bases. The length of the CDR3 is 17 residues. Germline values: CDR1 MGHRA, CDR2 YSYEKL. DNA of the CDR3: TGCGCCAGCAGCCAAGATGGGCAGGGTTGGAGCAATCAGCCCCAGCATTTT. This gives the protein CASSQDGQGWSNQPQHF.

J is TRBJ2-2 and V is TRBV11-3; 9 bases agree with TRBD2. The CDR3 extends over 16 amino acids. J lost 5 bases, V lost 2 bases, and 6 bases had no gene match. The germline CDR1 and CDR2 sequences are SGHNT and YENEEA. CDR3 residues: CASSLRGGAGTGELFF. Here the CDR3 DNA reads TGTGCCAGCAGCTTACGCGGGGGGGCCGGGACCGGGGAGCTGTTTTTT.

For this clone: Other DNA sequences in this sample translate to the same CDR3. The chain carries TRBV27 and TRBJ2-5, with 8 bases identical to TRBD1. The CDR3 runs 13 residues. Germline values: CDR1 MNHEY, CDR2 SMNVEV (reference sequence). With V trimmed by 5 bases and J by 3 bases, 2 bases remained unmatched. The CDR3 DNA reads as TGTGCCAGCAGTGGGACAGGTAAAGAGACCCAGTACTTC. Translated: CASSGTGKETQYF.

The genes are TRBV4-3 and TRBJ2-3; a weak D match, TRBD2 (6 bases). The germline V gene encodes CDR1 LGHNA and CDR2 YSLEER. This CDR3 is built from 16 residues. V lost 0 bases to trimming and J lost 3 bases, with 13 bases between them. CDR3 in amino acids: CASSQEWGVGTDTQYF. CDR3 coding DNA: TGCGCCAGCAGCCAAGAATGGGGGGTTGGTACAGATACGCAGTATTTT.

The rearrangement uses TRBV5-4 and TRBJ2-5, with D maybe TRBD1 (5 bases). Matching the DNA end better, TRBJ2-7 makes the J call doubtful. Germline lookup yields CDR1 SGHNT and CDR2 YYREEE (reference sequence). The CDR3 covers 15 residues. The CDR3 nucleotides are TGTGCCAGCAGCTTTTGGGAAGGGGCAGGGTACGAGCAGTACTTC. Translation: CASSFWEGAGYEQYF.

The chain combines TRBV6-5 with TRBJ2-5, with D perhaps matching TRBD1 (6 bases). The closer fit of TRBJ2-7 to the DNA end suggests the J call may be wrong. This CDR3 spans 15 amino acids. The germline CDR1 and CDR2 sequences are MNHEY and SVGAGI. The CDR3 loop is CASSYPGQPIYEQYF. For the CDR3, the DNA is TGTGCCAGCAGTTACCCCGGACAGCCTATCTACGAGCAGTACTTC.

Note on this clone: The same CDR3 arises from other DNA sequences in this sample as well. The V and J genes are TRBV11-3 and TRBJ2-3, with TRBD1 as a possible D gene (6 bases). CDR3 length equals 14 residues. V was pared by 3 bases and J by 0 bases, with 7 bases between. Germline CDR1 reads SGHNT; CDR2 reads YENEEA. The CDR3 is CASSLGASTDTQYF. Written as DNA, the CDR3 is TGTGCCAGCAGCTTGGGGGCGAGCACAGATACGCAGTATTTT.

This clone was seen only once. The chain carries TRBV6-1 and TRBJ1-5, with D maybe TRBD1 (6 bases). Trimming left V 7 bases short and J 6 bases short, with 16 bases between. Germline CDR1 and CDR2: MNHNS and SASEGT. The CDR3 contains 14 residues. CDR3 sequence reads: CASKHNRAGQPQHF. The CDR3 bases are TGTGCCAGCAAGCACAACAGGGCAGGTCAGCCCCAGCATTTT.

V and J are TRBV4-1 and TRBJ1-5, with D perhaps TRBD1 (6 bases). The CDR3 runs 13 residues. Trimming stripped 4 bases from V and 4 bases from J, with 8 bases between. Germline CDR1 is MGHRA and CDR2 is YSYEKL. Written as DNA, the CDR3 is TGCGCCAGCAGCCCCACAGGGAATCAGCCCCAGCATTTT. It codes for CASSPTGNQPQHF.

V gene TRBV5-4 combines with J gene TRBJ2-7; a weak D match, TRBD1 (5 bases). This CDR3 is built from 13 residues. V was clipped by 0 bases and J by 5 bases, with 9 bases between them. Germline lookup yields CDR1 SGHNT and CDR2 YYREEE (reference sequence). The CDR3 DNA reads TGTGCCAGCAGCTTGGTAGGGGTGAACGAGCAGTACTTC. It specifies CASSLVGVNEQYF.

CDR3 coding DNA: TGTGCCAGCAGTTGGGGGGGACCCTACGAGCAGTACTTC. Protein: CASSWGGPYEQYF. The chain links TRBV11-3 to TRBJ2-7; 7 bases agree with TRBD2. Germline CDR1 and CDR2: SGHNT and YENEEA. This CDR3 has 13 residues. V shed 6 bases and J 2 bases; nucleotides not matched to a gene: 4.

The chain uses TRBV6-1 and TRBJ2-7, with 7 bases lining up with TRBD1. Unmatched junction bases numbered 8, after V lost 9 bases and J lost 0 bases. CDR3 length equals 14 residues. Germline V gene data show CDR1 as MNHNS and CDR2 as SASEGT. The CDR3 DNA is TGTGCCAGTCAAACAGGGGCTAGCTCCTACGAGCAGTACTTC. It yields the protein CASQTGASSYEQYF.

This rearrangement joins TRBV18 to TRBJ1-3, with D perhaps matching TRBD1 (5 bases). CDR1 and CDR2 (germline): KGHSH, LQKENI. Trimming left V 1 base short and J 4 bases short, with 8 bases between. This CDR3 region has 14 residues. The CDR3 DNA reads TGTGCCAGCTCACCACAGACAGACGGAAACACCATATATTTT. It translates to CASSPQTDGNTIYF.

The chain uses TRBV10-3 and TRBJ2-5, with 7 bases identical to TRBD1. The J call may be in error: the DNA end matches TRBJ2-7 better. Germline CDR1 ENHRY, CDR2 SYGVKD. The CDR3 consists of 16 residues. CDR3 sequence: CAISGIKAGGSYEQYF. The DNA of the CDR3 is TGTGCCATCAGTGGGATCAAGGCAGGGGGCTCCTACGAGCAGTACTTC.

This clone has only a few counts. The V and J genes are TRBV4-1 and TRBJ1-1; D unresolved. CDR3 length equals 12 residues. V lost 1 base and J 3 bases, leaving 3 bases between the germline ends. Germline V gene lookup returns CDR1 MGHRA and CDR2 YSYEKL. CDR3 protein: CASSQAYTEAFF. The DNA of the CDR3 is TGCGCCAGCAGCCAAGCCTACACTGAAGCTTTCTTT.

This chain joins TRBV11-2 and TRBJ1-3, with 7 bases identical to TRBD1. Germline V gives CDR1 SGHAT, CDR2 FQNNGV. V gave up 4 bases and J gave up 4 bases; unmatched junction bases: 4. The CDR3 is 14 amino acids. CDR3 sequence (DNA): TGTGCCAGCAGCTCGACAGGGTCGGGAAACACCATATATTTT. It codes for CASSSTGSGNTIYF.

This chain links TRBV4-1 with TRBJ1-6; 8 bases align to TRBD1. The length of the CDR3 is 14 residues. In germline, CDR1 is MGHRA, CDR2 YSYEKL. With V trimmed by 4 bases and J by 10 bases, 6 bases remained unmatched. The CDR3 DNA reads TGCGCCAGCAGCCCGGACAGGGTCTTGTCACCCCTCCACTTT. Its translation is CASSPDRVLSPLHF.

V gene TRBV6-6 combines with J gene TRBJ2-3, with D maybe TRBD2 (7 bases). Germline CDR1 and CDR2: MNHNY and SVGAGI (reference sequence). The CDR3 covers 16 residues. The V end was cut by 0 bases, the J end by 3 bases, with 13 bases between. CDR3 sequence reads: CASSYSRGGRTDTQYF. The CDR3 DNA is TGTGCCAGCAGTTACTCGAGGGGGGGCCGTACAGATACGCAGTATTTT.

The V call is TRBV5-4, the J call TRBJ2-7, with 7 nucleotides matching TRBD2. Germline trimming cut 3 bases from V and 4 bases from J; bases unmatched to any gene: 1. Germline CDR1 SGHNT, CDR2 YYREEE (reference sequence). The CDR3 covers 12 residues. The CDR3 sequence: CASSWGGYEQYF. For the CDR3, the DNA is TGTGCCAGCAGCTGGGGGGGGTACGAGCAGTACTTC.

This clone was picked up a small number of times. V is TRBV7-3 and J is TRBJ2-7, with 7 bases lining up with TRBD2. This CDR3 is built from 14 residues. Looked up from germline, CDR1 is SGHTA and CDR2 is FQGTGA. Germline trimming cut 2 bases from V and 5 bases from J; bases unmatched to any gene: 6. The chain's CDR3 is CASSLGGGIDEQYF. The CDR3 DNA sequence: TGTGCCAGCAGCTTAGGCGGGGGAATCGACGAGCAGTACTTC.

This sequence joins TRBV28 and TRBJ2-1; 7 nucleotides match TRBD1. Germline CDR1 and CDR2: MDHEN and SYDVKM. The V segment lost 6 bases and the J segment 9 bases; nucleotides outside the gene matches: 5. This CDR3 has 12 amino acids. The CDR3: CASRDTGVEQFF. The CDR3 region has the DNA TGTGCCAGCAGGGATACAGGGGTTGAGCAGTTCTTC.

This chain joins TRBV19 and TRBJ2-2, with 9 positions matching TRBD2. Per the germline V gene, CDR1 is LNHDA and CDR2 is SQIVND (reference sequence). This CDR3 contains 14 residues. The junction had 1 base not matched to a gene; V was cut back by 3 bases and J by 5 bases. CDR3 sequence (DNA): TGTGCCAGTAGTATCAGCGGGGGGACCGGGGAGCTGTTTTTT. This gives the protein CASSISGGTGELFF.